This TCR beta chain was obtained from a study of T cells after yellow fever vaccination. General study points: A minor fraction of clonotypes spanned both CD4 and CD8 compartments.

TCRdb itself ran the 5' RACE reads through MiXCR, one entry per CDR3 protein. Of around 350,000 distinct CDR3 sequences listed, around 10% are singletons. This clonotype was counted at least ten times. Its specificity is unknown. The TCR originated in a man in his late teens or twenties who received the YFV17D yellow fever vaccine. The input for sequencing was PBMCs, taken on the day of the first yellow fever vaccination.

CDR3 loop: CASSPGSDGRAAFF. In nucleotides, the CDR3 is TGTGCCAGCAGCCCCGGGTCTGACGGTAGAGCGGCTTTCTTT. The chain joins TRBV3-1 to TRBJ1-1; no clear D. The CDR3 contains 14 residues. Germline CDR1 reads LGHDT; CDR2 reads YNNKEL (reference sequence). V lost 4 bases and J 11 bases, leaving 20 bases between the germline ends.